This T cell receptor (beta chain) is drawn from a study of Graves' ophthalmopathy and Graves' hyperthyroidism. For the study at large: Stable hyperthyroidism referred to disease that showed no ophthalmopathy within 18 months of follow-up. Study-level results: Sensitivity reached about 70% and specificity approximately 72% when the model predicted ophthalmopathy progression.

RNA transcripts provided the template for amplifying TCR beta CDR3 regions. An opening RT-PCR round employed HTBI primers and preceded a second-round multiplex PCR. Via MiXCR, TCRdb re-called the multiplex PCR reads, giving one row per CDR3 protein. The sample has roughly 600,000 distinct CDR3 sequences, approximately 35% seen once; the top ten hold approximately 4.1%. Details on this clonotype: Its antigen is not identified.

This CDR3 has 13 residues. V lost 2 bases, J lost 2 bases, and 7 bases lay in between. The sample taken for sequencing was peripheral blood or thyroid tissue (not recorded which). The V call is TRBV12-3 or TRBV12-4, the J call TRBJ2-7; D uncertain. The TCR originated in an adult man with Graves' hyperthyroidism. CDR3 loop: CASSLMSAYEQYF. DNA for the CDR3: TGTGCCAGCAGTTTAATGTCAGCCTACGAGCAGTACTTC.